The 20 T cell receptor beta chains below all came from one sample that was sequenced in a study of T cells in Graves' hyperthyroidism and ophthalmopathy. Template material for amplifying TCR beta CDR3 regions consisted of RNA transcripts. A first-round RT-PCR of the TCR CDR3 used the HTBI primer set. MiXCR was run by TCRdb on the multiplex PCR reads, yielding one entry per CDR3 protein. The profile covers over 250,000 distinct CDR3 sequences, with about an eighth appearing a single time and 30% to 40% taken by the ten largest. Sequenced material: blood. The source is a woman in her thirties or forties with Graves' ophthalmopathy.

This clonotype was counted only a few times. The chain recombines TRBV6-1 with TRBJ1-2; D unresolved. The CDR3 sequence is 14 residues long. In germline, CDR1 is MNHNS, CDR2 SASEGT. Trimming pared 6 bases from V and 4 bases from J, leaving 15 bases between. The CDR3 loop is CASSHRTESYGYTF. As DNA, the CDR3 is TGTGCCAGCAGCCACCGGACTGAAAGCTATGGCTACACCTTC.

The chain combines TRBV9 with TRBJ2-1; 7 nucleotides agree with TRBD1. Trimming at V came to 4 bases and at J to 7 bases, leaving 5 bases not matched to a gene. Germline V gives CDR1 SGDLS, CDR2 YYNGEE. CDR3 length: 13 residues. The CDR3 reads CASSTSQGNEQFF. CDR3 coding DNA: TGTGCCAGCAGCACGTCACAGGGGAATGAGCAGTTCTTC.

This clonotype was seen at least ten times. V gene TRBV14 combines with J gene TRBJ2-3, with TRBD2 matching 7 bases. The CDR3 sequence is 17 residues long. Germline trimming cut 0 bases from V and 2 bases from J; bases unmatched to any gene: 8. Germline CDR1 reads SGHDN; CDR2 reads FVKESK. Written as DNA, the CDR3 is TGTGCCAGCAGCCAAGAACTGAAGCGGGGCTACACAGATACGCAGTATTTT. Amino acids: CASSQELKRGYTDTQYF. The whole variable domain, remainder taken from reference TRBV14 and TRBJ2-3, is EAGVTQFPSHSVIEKGQTVTLRCDPISGHDNLYWYRRVMGKEIKFLLHFVKESKQDESGMPNNRFLAERTGGTYSTLKVQPAELEDSGVYFCASSQELKRGYTDTQYFGPGTRLTVL.

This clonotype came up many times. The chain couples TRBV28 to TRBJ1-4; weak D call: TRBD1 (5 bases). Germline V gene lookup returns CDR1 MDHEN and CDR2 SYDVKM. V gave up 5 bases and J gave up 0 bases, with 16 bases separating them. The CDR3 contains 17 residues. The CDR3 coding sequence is TGTGCCAGCAGTCCCATGGGACGAGGGGCAACTAATGAAAAACTGTTTTTT. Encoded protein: CASSPMGRGATNEKLFF.

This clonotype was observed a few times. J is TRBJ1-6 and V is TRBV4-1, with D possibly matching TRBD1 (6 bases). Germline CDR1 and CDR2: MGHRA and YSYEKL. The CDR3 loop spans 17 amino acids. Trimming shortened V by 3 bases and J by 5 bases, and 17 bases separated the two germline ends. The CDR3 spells CASSHVSGQTNNSPLHF. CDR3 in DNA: TGCGCCAGCAGCCATGTCAGCGGACAGACCAATAATTCACCCCTCCACTTT.

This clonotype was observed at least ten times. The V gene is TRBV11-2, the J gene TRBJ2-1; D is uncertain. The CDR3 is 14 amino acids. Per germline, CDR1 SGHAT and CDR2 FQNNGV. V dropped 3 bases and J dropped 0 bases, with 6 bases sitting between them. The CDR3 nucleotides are TGTGCCAGCAGCTTTTCGAGCTCCTACAATGAGCAGTTCTTC. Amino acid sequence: CASSFSSSYNEQFF.

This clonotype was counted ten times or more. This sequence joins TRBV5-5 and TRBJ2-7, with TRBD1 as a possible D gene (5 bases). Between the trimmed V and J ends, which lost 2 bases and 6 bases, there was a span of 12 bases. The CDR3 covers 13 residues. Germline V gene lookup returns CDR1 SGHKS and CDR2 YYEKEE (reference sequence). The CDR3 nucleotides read TGTGCCAGCAGCTTCAGCGCAGGGTTCGAGCAGTACTTC. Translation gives CASSFSAGFEQYF.

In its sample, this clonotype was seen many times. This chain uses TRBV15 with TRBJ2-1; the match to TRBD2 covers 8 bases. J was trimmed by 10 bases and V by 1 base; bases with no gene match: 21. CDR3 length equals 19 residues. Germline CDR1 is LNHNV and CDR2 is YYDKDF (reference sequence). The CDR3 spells CATSRGVSVGTRRSGEQFF. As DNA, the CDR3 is TGTGCCACCAGCAGAGGGGTTTCAGTAGGGACTAGGAGGTCGGGGGAGCAGTTCTTC.

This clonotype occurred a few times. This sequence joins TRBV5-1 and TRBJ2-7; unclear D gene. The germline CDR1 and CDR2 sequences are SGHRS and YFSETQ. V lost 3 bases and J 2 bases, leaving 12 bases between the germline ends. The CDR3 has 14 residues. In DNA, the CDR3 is TGCGCCAGCAGCTGGCGAACGGAGACCTACGAGCAGTACTTC. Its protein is CASSWRTETYEQYF.

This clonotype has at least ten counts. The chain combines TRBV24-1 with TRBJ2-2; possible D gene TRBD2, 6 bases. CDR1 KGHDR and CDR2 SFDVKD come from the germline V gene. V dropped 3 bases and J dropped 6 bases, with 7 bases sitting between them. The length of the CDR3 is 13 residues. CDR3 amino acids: CATSDRGAGELFF. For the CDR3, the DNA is TGTGCCACCAGTGATCGCGGGGCCGGGGAGCTGTTTTTT.

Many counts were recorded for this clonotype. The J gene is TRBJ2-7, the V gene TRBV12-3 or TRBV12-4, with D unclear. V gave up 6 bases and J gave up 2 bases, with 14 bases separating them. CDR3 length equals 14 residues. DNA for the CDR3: TGTGCCAGCAGCTTCCGACGTTCTACCTACGAGCAGTACTTC. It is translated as CASSFRRSTYEQYF.

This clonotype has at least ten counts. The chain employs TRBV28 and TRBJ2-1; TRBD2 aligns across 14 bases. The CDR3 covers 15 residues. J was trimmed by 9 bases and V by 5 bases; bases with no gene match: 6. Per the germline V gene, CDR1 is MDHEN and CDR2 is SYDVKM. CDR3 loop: CASSPGLAGVVEQFF. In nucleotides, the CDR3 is TGTGCCAGCAGTCCGGGACTAGCGGGAGTTGTTGAGCAGTTCTTC.

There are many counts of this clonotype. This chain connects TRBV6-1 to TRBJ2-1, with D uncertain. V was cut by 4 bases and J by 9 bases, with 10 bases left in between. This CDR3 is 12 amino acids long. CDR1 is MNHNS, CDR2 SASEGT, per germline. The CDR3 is CASSVVVAEQFF. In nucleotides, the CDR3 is TGTGCCAGCAGTGTTGTAGTAGCTGAGCAGTTCTTC.

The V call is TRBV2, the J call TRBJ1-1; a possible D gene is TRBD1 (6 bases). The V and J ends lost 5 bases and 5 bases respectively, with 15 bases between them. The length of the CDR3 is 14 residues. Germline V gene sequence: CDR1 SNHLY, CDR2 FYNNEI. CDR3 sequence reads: CASSHTGNRTEAFF. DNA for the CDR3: TGTGCCAGCAGTCATACAGGGAATCGGACTGAAGCTTTCTTT.

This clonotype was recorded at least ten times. CDR3 region: CASSPTGGKGQPQHF. CDR3 DNA sequence: TGTGCCAGCAGTCCGACAGGGGGCAAGGGGCAGCCCCAGCATTTT. The rearrangement uses TRBV2 and TRBJ1-5; 10 bases are shared with TRBD1. Germline V gene data show CDR1 as SNHLY and CDR2 as FYNNEI. The ends lost 5 bases at V and 7 bases at J; junction bases unmatched: 8. The CDR3 loop spans 15 amino acids.

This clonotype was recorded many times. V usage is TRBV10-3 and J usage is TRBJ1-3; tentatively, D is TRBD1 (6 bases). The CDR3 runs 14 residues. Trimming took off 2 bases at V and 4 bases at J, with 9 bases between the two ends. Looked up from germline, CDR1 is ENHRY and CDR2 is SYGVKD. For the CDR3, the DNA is TGTGCCATCAGTGAGAACAGGGTGGGAAACACCATATATTTT. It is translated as CAISENRVGNTIYF.

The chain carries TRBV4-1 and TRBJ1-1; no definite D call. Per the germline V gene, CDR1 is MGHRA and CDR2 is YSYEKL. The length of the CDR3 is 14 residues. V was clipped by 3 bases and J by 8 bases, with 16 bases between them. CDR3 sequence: CASSQRSMQVEAFF. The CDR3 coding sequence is TGCGCCAGCAGCCAGAGGTCTATGCAGGTGGAAGCTTTCTTT.

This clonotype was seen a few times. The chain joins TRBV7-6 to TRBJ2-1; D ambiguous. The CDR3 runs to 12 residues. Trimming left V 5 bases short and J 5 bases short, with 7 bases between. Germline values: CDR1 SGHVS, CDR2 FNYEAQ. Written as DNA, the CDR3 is TGTGCCAGCAGCCCACCCGACAATGAGCAGTTCTTC. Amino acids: CASSPPDNEQFF.

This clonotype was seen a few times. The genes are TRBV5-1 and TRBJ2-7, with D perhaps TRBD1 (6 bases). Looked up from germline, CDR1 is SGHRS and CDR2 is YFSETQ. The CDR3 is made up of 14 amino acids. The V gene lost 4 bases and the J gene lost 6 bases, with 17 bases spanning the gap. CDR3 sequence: CASSPGHGPIEQYF. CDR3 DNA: TGCGCCAGCAGCCCGGGACACGGTCCGATCGAGCAGTACTTC.

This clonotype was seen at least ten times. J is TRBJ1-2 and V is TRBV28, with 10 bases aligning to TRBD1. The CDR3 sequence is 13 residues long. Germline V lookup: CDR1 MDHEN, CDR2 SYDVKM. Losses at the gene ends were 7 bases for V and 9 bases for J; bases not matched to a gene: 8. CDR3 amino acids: CASIVTGGFSYTF. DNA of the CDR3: TGTGCCAGCATAGTGACAGGGGGCTTTAGCTACACCTTC.